The 25 T cell receptor beta chains in this list originate from one sample, sequenced in a study of blood T cell repertoires in COVID-19. Data came from immunoSEQ multiplex PCR; TCRdb stores just in-frame clones and leaves some out. The sample holds 180,000 or so clones; roughly 80% are singletons and the top ten take approximately 15%. The sample taken for sequencing was PBMCs or T cells enriched from blood (not recorded which). These receptors came from a man in his sixties who had been exposed to COVID-19.

The chain links TRBV2 to TRBJ2-3, with a possible D match to TRBD1 (5 bases). V was pared by 6 bases and J by 3 bases, with 16 bases between. The CDR3 is 15 amino acids. Germline CDR1 reads SNHLY; CDR2 reads FYNNEI. The CDR3 region is CASRDTDRATDTQYF. CDR3 nucleotides: TGTGCCAGCAGGGACACTGATAGGGCGACAGATACGCAGTATTTT.

V gene TRBV5-4 combines with J gene TRBJ2-3; 15 bases are shared with TRBD2. V lost 5 bases to trimming and J lost 3 bases; unmatched junction nucleotides: 4. CDR1 is SGHNT and CDR2 is YYREEE in the germline V gene (reference sequence). There are 16 residues in the CDR3. CDR3 in amino acids: CASSPGLAGGTDTQYF. The CDR3 coding sequence is TGTGCCAGCAGTCCGGGACTAGCGGGAGGAACAGATACGCAGTATTTT.

The count of this clone is one. This rearrangement joins TRBV9 to TRBJ2-7; D is possibly TRBD2 (6 bases). The V gene's germline CDR1 is SGDLS and CDR2 YYNGEE. The V gene lost 0 bases and the J gene lost 0 bases, with 10 bases spanning the gap. The CDR3 covers 15 residues. The DNA of the CDR3 is TGTGCCAGCAGCGTAGGGCAGCGGGCCTCCTACGAGCAGTACTTC. Its translation is CASSVGQRASYEQYF. The whole variable domain, remainder taken from reference TRBV9 and TRBJ2-7, is DSGVTQTPKHLITATGQRVTLRCSPRSGDLSVYWYQQSLDQGLQFLIQYYNGEERAKGNILERFSAQQFPDLHSELNLSSLELGDSALYFCASSVGQRASYEQYFGPGTRLTVT.

The chain recombines TRBV12-3 or TRBV12-4 with TRBJ1-5; D is unclear. V lost 4 bases and J lost 5, with 6 bases in between. The CDR3 is 12 amino acids. The CDR3, as DNA: TGTGCCAGCAGTTCCTTCGATCAGCCCCAGCATTTT. It encodes CASSSFDQPQHF.

This clone has just one count. The rearrangement joins TRBV7-8 to TRBJ1-2; the D gene is possibly TRBD1 (6 bases). The germline V gene has CDR1 SGHVS and CDR2 FQNEAQ. V dropped 9 bases and J dropped 4 bases, with 12 bases sitting between them. The CDR3 extends over 12 amino acids. CDR3 loop: CASQGGVYGYTF. CDR3 nucleotide sequence: TGTGCCAGTCAAGGGGGAGTCTATGGCTACACCTTC.

The gene calls are TRBV9 and TRBJ1-3; tentative D call: TRBD1 (6 bases). The CDR3 totals 16 residues. V was cut by 2 bases and J by 7 bases, with 19 bases left in between. The germline V gene has CDR1 SGDLS and CDR2 YYNGEE. This CDR3 reads CASSVEGVYFGNTIYF. Written as DNA, the CDR3 is TGTGCCAGCAGCGTCGAGGGGGTTTACTTTGGGAACACCATATATTTT.

In this sample, this clone turned up a few times. V and J are TRBV4-3 and TRBJ2-1; TRBD2 agrees at 7 bases. Trimming removed 6 bases from V and 4 bases from J; junction bases left unmatched: 9. Looked up from germline, CDR1 is LGHNA and CDR2 is YSLEER. This CDR3 is built from 15 residues. The CDR3 bases are TGCGCCAGCAGGAGCGGGCTAGCGGATTACAATGAGCAGTTCTTC. Translating it yields CASRSGLADYNEQFF.

The chain has TRBV11-3 and TRBJ2-4, with 7 positions matching TRBD1. V lost 1 base, J lost 3 bases, and 6 bases stayed unmatched. CDR3 length: 16 amino acids. Germline CDR1 is SGHNT and CDR2 is YENEEA. The CDR3 reads CASSLGPGGGKNIQYF. The CDR3 DNA reads TGTGCCAGCAGCTTAGGTCCAGGGGGTGGCAAAAACATTCAGTACTTC.

The chain links TRBV19 to TRBJ1-1; 7 bases map to TRBD1. Germline CDR1 LNHDA, CDR2 SQIVND (reference sequence). Trimming cost V 4 bases and J 3 bases; bases outside gene matches: 2. CDR3 length: 13 amino acids. CDR3 amino acids: CASSKTGDTEAFF. Written as DNA, the CDR3 is TGTGCCAGTAGTAAAACAGGGGACACTGAAGCTTTCTTT.

The chain links TRBV28 to TRBJ2-7, with 11 bases lining up with TRBD2. V was clipped by 7 bases and J by 9 bases; unmatched bases: 5. The germline CDR1 and CDR2 sequences are MDHEN and SYDVKM. The CDR3 totals 12 residues. In DNA form, the CDR3 reads TGTGCCAGCACGTCGGGACTAGCGGCGCAGTACTTC. It yields the protein CASTSGLAAQYF.

The chain is built from TRBV24-1 and TRBJ2-5; 8 positions match TRBD1. This CDR3 spans 13 amino acids. With 7 bases clipped from V and 5 bases from J, the junction kept 5 bases outside the gene matches. Germline V gives CDR1 KGHDR, CDR2 SFDVKD. CDR3: CATSSDRVETQYF. DNA for the CDR3: TGTGCCACCAGCTCGGACAGGGTTGAGACCCAGTACTTC.

The chain recombines TRBV9 with TRBJ2-1; possibly TRBD2 for D (5 bases). Trimming removed 0 bases at V and 0 bases at J, with 13 bases between. The CDR3 consists of 17 residues. Germline V gives CDR1 SGDLS, CDR2 YYNGEE. This chain's CDR3 is CASSVARAGSSYNEQFF. The CDR3, as DNA: TGTGCCAGCAGCGTAGCCCGGGCGGGTTCCTCCTACAATGAGCAGTTCTTC. Full variable domain (remainder filled in from reference TRBV9 and TRBJ2-1): DSGVTQTPKHLITATGQRVTLRCSPRSGDLSVYWYQQSLDQGLQFLIQYYNGEERAKGNILERFSAQQFPDLHSELNLSSLELGDSALYFCASSVARAGSSYNEQFFGPGTRLTVL.

This clone was counted between two and nine times. The DNA of the CDR3 is TGCGCCAGCCAATCGGACTGGTCATACGAGCAGTACTTC. It translates to CASQSDWSYEQYF. The rearrangement joins TRBV10-2 to TRBJ2-7; D possibly corresponds to TRBD2 (5 bases). Germline CDR1 and CDR2: WSHSY and SAAADI. Trimming pared 8 bases from V and 4 bases from J, leaving 15 bases between. The CDR3 has 13 residues.

The chain employs TRBV7-2 and TRBJ2-3; 15 bases align to TRBD2. This CDR3 is built from 17 residues. The germline V gene has CDR1 SGHTA and CDR2 FQGNSA. The ends lost 4 bases at V and 6 bases at J; junction bases unmatched: 8. The CDR3 nucleotides read TGTGCCAGCAGCTCCGGACTAGCGGGAGGGCTTGGGGATACGCAGTATTTT. This gives the protein CASSSGLAGGLGDTQYF.

The chain has TRBV6-5 and TRBJ2-2, with TRBD2 matching 8 bases. Germline CDR1 MNHEY, CDR2 SVGAGI. Unmatched junction bases numbered 9, after V lost 6 bases and J lost 6 bases. This CDR3 region has 15 residues. The CDR3 loop reads CASRPGLGYPGELFF. For the CDR3, the DNA is TGTGCCAGCAGGCCGGGACTAGGGTATCCCGGGGAGCTGTTTTTT.

This clone was counted a few times. This rearrangement joins TRBV19 to TRBJ2-2, with 13 bases lining up with TRBD2. Looked up from germline, CDR1 is LNHDA and CDR2 is SQIVND (reference sequence). V trimming: 7 bases; J trimming: 7 bases; junction bases outside the gene matches: 9. CDR3 length: 16 amino acids. The CDR3 sequence is CASKSGTSGTGGELFF. CDR3 nucleotide sequence: TGTGCCAGTAAATCCGGGACTAGCGGGACCGGCGGGGAGCTGTTTTTT.

In its sample, this clone was seen once. The chain joins TRBV6-5 to TRBJ2-7; 9 nucleotides line up with TRBD1. J gave up 7 bases and V 8 bases, and 6 bases lay outside the gene matches. This CDR3 has 12 residues. CDR1 is MNHEY, CDR2 SVGAGI, per germline. The CDR3 is CASGRQGGEQYF. In nucleotides, the CDR3 is TGTGCCAGCGGGAGACAGGGGGGGGAGCAGTACTTC.

CDR3 region: CASRAGLPGEKLFF. Here the CDR3 DNA reads TGTGCCAGCCGGGCGGGACTGCCCGGTGAAAAACTGTTTTTT. The chain joins TRBV28 to TRBJ1-4; the D gene is possibly TRBD1 (5 bases). CDR1 is MDHEN and CDR2 is SYDVKM in the germline V gene. The V end was cut by 8 bases, the J end by 7 bases, with 17 bases between. There are 14 residues in the CDR3.

The rearrangement joins TRBV3-1 (or the pseudogene TRBV3-2) to TRBJ2-1; a possible D gene is TRBD1 (6 bases). V was clipped by 0 bases and J by 5 bases, with 11 bases between them. CDR1 LGHDT and CDR2 YNNKEL come from the germline V gene (reference sequence). The CDR3 extends over 15 amino acids. In DNA form, the CDR3 reads TGTGCCAGCAGCCAAGAGGGGGCCCGAAACAATGAGCAGTTCTTC. Residues: CASSQEGARNNEQFF.

The genes are TRBV5-1 and TRBJ2-5, with D tentatively TRBD2 (5 bases). The germline V and J ends were trimmed by 0 bases and 4 bases, with 10 bases remaining between them. CDR1 is SGHRS and CDR2 is YFSETQ in the germline V gene. The CDR3 runs 14 residues. CDR3 sequence: CASSLALARETQYF. CDR3 coding DNA: TGCGCCAGCAGCTTGGCTCTAGCACGAGAGACCCAGTACTTC.

A few counts support this clone. The chain has TRBV28 and TRBJ1-1; D is uncertain. V lost 6 bases and J lost 3, with 14 bases in between. This CDR3 region has 14 residues. Germline CDR1 reads MDHEN; CDR2 reads SYDVKM. CDR3 region: CASSSLMQDTEAFF. For the CDR3, the DNA is TGTGCCAGCAGCTCCCTCATGCAGGACACTGAAGCTTTCTTT.

Written as DNA, the CDR3 is TGTGCCAGCAGCCGGACAGGGAGCAATCAGCCCCAGCATTTT. Encoded protein: CASSRTGSNQPQHF. The rearrangement joins TRBV11-1 to TRBJ1-5, with 8 bases matching TRBD1. Germline V gene sequence: CDR1 SGHAT, CDR2 FQDESV (reference sequence). This CDR3 comprises 14 residues. Trimming cost V 5 bases and J 1 base; bases outside gene matches: 1. Based on the CDR3 plus reference TRBV11-1 and TRBJ1-5, the full variable domain is EAEVAQSPRYKITEKSQAVAFWCDPISGHATLYWYRQILGQGPELLVQFQDESVVDDSQLPKDRFSAERLKGVDSTLKIQPAELGDSAMYLCASSRTGSNQPQHFGDGTRLSIL.

Only a few counts were recorded for this clone. The genes are TRBV28 and TRBJ2-6, with TRBD1 identical over 7 bases. The V gene end was trimmed by 6 bases and the J gene end by 0 bases; junction bases not matched to a gene: 17. The CDR3 spans 20 residues. The germline V gene encodes CDR1 MDHEN and CDR2 SYDVKM. The CDR3 loop is CASSSADRVPLSSGANVLTF. The CDR3 DNA reads TGTGCCAGCAGCTCCGCCGACAGGGTGCCCCTCTCCTCTGGGGCCAACGTCCTGACTTTC.

The CDR3 DNA sequence: TGTGCCAGCAGCAAATACCGACTAGCGGACGAGCAGTACTTC. Its protein product is CASSKYRLADEQYF. This rearrangement joins TRBV21-1 to TRBJ2-7; the table names TRBD2, a call not compared with the DNA. TRBV21-1 is a known pseudogene. The CDR3 is made up of 14 amino acids.

This clone has just a few counts. This chain links TRBV10-3 with TRBJ2-7, with a tentative D call TRBD2 (5 bases). The CDR3 contains 12 residues. The germline CDR1 and CDR2 sequences are ENHRY and SYGVKD. Trimming took off 4 bases at V and 4 bases at J, with 8 bases between the two ends. CDR3 residues: CAISGGSYEQYF. The CDR3 nucleotides are TGTGCCATCAGTGGAGGGAGTTACGAGCAGTACTTC.